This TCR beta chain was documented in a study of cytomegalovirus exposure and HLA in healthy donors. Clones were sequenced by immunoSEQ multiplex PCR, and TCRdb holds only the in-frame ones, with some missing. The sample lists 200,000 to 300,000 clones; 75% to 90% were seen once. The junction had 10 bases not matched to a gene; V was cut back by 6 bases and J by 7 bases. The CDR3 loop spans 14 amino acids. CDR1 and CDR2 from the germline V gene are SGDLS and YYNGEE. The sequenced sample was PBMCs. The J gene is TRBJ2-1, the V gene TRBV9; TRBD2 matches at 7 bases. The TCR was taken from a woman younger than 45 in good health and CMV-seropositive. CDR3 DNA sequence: TGTGCCAGCAACCCTCTGAGCGGGGCTAATGAGCAGTTCTTC. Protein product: CASNPLSGANEQFF.